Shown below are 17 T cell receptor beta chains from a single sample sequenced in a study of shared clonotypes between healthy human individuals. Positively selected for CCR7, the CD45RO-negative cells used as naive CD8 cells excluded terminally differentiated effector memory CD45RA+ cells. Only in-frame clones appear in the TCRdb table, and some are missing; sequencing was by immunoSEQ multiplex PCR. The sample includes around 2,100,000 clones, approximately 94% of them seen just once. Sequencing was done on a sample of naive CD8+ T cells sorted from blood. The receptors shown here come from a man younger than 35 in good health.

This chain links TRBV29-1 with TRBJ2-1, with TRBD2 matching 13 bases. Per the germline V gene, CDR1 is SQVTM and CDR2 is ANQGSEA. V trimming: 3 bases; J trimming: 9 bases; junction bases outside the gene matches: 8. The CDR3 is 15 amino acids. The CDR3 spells CSVDLGLAGVGEQFF. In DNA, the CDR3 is TGCAGCGTTGATTTAGGACTAGCGGGAGTGGGTGAGCAGTTCTTC.

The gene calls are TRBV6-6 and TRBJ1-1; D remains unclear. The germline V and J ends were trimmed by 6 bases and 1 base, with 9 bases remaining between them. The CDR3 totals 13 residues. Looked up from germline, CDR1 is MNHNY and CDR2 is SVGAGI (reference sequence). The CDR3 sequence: CASSLDWNTEAFF. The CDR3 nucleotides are TGTGCCAGCAGCTTGGACTGGAACACTGAAGCTTTCTTT.

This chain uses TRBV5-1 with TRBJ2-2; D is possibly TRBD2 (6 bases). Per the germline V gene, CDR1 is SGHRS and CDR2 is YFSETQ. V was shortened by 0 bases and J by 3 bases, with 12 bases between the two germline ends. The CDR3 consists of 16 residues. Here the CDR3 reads CASSLVEGGHTGELFF. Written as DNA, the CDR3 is TGCGCCAGCAGCTTGGTGGAGGGAGGTCACACCGGGGAGCTGTTTTTT. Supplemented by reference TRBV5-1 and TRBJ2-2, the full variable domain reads KAGVTQTPRYLIKTRGQQVTLSCSPISGHRSVSWYQQTPGQGLQFLFEYFSETQRNKGNFPGRFSGRQFSNSRSEMNVSTLELGDSALYLCASSLVEGGHTGELFFGEGSRLTVL.

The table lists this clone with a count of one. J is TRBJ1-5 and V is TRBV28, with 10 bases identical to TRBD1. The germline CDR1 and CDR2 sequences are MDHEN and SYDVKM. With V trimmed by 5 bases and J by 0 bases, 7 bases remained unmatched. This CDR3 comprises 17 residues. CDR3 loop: CASSPAGTGDSNQPQHF. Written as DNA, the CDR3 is TGTGCCAGCAGTCCGGCCGGGACAGGGGATAGCAATCAGCCCCAGCATTTT. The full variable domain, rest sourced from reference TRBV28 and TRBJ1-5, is DVKVTQSSRYLVKRTGEKVFLECVQDMDHENMFWYRQDPGLGLRLIYFSYDVKMKEKGDIPEGYSVSREKKERFSLILESASTNQTSMYLCASSPAGTGDSNQPQHFGDGTRLSIL.

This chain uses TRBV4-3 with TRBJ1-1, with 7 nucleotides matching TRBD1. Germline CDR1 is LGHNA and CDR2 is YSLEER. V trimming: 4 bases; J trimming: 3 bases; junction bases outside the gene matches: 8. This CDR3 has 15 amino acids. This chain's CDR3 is CASSRLLGTDTEAFF. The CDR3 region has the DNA TGCGCCAGCAGCCGGCTTTTAGGGACAGACACTGAAGCTTTCTTT.

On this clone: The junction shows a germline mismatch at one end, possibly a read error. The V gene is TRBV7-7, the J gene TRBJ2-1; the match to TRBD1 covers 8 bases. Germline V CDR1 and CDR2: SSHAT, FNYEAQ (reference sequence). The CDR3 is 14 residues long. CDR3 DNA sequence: TGTGCTAGCAGCATCGGACAGGGTCGAAATGAGCAGTTCTTC. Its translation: CASSIGQGRNEQFF.

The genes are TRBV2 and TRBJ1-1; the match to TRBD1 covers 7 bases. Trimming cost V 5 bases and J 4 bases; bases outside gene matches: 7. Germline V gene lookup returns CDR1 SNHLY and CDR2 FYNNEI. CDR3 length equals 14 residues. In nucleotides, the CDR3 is TGTGCCAGCAGTTACTACCAGGGGGGCACTGAAGCTTTCTTT. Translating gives CASSYYQGGTEAFF.

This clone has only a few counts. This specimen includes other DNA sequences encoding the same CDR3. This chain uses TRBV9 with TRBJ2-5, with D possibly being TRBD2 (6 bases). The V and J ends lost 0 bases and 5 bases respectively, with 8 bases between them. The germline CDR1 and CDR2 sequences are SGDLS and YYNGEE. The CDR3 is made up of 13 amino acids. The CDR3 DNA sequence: TGTGCCAGCAGCGTAGGGGGGGTGGAGACCCAGTACTTC. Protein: CASSVGGVETQYF.

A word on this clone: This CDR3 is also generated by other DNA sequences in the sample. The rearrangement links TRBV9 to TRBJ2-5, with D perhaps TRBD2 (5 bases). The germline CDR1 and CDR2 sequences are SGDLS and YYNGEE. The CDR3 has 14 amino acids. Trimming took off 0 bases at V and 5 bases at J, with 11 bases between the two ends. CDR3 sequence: CASSVVPGSETQYF. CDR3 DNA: TGTGCCAGCAGCGTAGTTCCGGGATCGGAGACCCAGTACTTC.

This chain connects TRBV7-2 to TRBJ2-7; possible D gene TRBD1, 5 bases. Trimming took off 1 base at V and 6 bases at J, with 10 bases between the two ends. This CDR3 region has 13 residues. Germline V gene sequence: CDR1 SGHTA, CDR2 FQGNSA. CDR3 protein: CASSLVGPVEQYF. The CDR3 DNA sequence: TGTGCCAGCAGCTTAGTGGGGCCAGTCGAGCAGTACTTC. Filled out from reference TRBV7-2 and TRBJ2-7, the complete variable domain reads GAGVSQSPSNKVTEKGKDVELRCDPISGHTALYWYRQSLGQGLEFLIYFQGNSAPDKSGLPSDRFSAERTGGSVSTLTIQRTQQEDSAVYLCASSLVGPVEQYFGPGTRLTVT.

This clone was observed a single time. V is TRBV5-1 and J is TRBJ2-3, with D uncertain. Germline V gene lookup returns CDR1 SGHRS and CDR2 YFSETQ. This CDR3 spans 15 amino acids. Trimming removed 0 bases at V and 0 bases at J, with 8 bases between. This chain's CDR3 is CASSLAPGSTDTQYF. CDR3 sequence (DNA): TGCGCCAGCAGCTTGGCTCCAGGTAGCACAGATACGCAGTATTTT.

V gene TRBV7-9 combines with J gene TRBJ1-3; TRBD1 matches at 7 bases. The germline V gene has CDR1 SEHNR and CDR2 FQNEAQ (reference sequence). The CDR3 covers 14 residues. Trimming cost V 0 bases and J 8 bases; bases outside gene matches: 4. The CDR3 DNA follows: TGTGCCAGCAGCTTAGCGTACACAGGGGACACCATATATTTT. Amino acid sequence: CASSLAYTGDTIYF.

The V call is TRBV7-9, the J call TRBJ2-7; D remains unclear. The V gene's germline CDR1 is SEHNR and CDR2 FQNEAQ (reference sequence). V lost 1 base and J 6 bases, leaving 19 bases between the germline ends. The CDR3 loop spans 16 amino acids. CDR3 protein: CASSLDLTGSGSEQYF. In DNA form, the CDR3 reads TGTGCCAGCAGCTTAGACTTAACCGGGTCCGGTAGCGAGCAGTACTTC.

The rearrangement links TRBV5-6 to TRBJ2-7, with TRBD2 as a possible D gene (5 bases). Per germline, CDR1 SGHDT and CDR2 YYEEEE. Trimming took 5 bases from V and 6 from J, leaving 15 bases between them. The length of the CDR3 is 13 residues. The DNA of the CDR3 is TGTGCCAGCAGTCGGGGAGCAGAGGCCGAGCAGTACTTC. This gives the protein CASSRGAEAEQYF.

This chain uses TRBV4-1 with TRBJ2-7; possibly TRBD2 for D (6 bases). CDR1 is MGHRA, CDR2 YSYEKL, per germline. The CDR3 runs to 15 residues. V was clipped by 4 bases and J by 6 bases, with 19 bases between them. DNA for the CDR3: TGCGCCAGCAGCCCCGCGGGGACCGAGGGTCTCGAGCAGTACTTC. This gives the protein CASSPAGTEGLEQYF.

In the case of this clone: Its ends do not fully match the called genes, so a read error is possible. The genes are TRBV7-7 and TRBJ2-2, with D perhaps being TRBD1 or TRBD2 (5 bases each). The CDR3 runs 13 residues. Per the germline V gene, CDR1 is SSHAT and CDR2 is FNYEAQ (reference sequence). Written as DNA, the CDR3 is TGTGCTAGCAGGGACCTAAACACCGGGGAGCTGTTTTTT. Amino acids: CASRDLNTGELFF.

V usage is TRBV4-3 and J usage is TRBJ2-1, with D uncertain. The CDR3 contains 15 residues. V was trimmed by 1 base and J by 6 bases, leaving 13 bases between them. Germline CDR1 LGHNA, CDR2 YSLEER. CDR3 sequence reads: CASSQGRAPLNEQFF. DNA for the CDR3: TGCGCCAGCAGCCAAGGCCGGGCCCCGCTCAATGAGCAGTTCTTC.